This TCR beta chain comes out of a study of technical replicates of blood from a few donors (dated by TCRdb to 2017 to 2019). Library generation was performed with the immunoSEQ multiplex PCR assay. TCRdb took over this immuneACCESS table, retaining in-frame rearrangements with V and J assigned. Such tables are incomplete; in checked studies, under half of the missing clones stem from an unresolved V gene, and the remainder is unexplained. For this sample the table gives more than 80,000 clones, of which around 93% were detected only once. Less than 0.35% of the sample belongs to the ten largest clones. Details on this clone: Its antigen is unknown. Base qualities are not at hand, and no much larger clone is one base apart.

Source material: T cells isolated from PBMCs. The sequence was obtained from a human donor in good health.

The DNA reads as follows: TGTGCCAGCAGCGTAGTATCGTACACCGGGGAGCTGTTTTTT. It translates as CASSVVSYTGELFF. The sequence joins TRBV9 to TRBJ2-2; no confident D gene assignment can be made. The cysteine opens and the phenylalanine closes a CDR3 of 14 amino acids. The CDR3 DNA has 42 bases and is translated from base 1. V is cut by 0 bases and J by 3 bases, and the space between the germline ends is 6 bases. Via the germline V gene, CDR1 is SGDLS and CDR2 YYNGEE.